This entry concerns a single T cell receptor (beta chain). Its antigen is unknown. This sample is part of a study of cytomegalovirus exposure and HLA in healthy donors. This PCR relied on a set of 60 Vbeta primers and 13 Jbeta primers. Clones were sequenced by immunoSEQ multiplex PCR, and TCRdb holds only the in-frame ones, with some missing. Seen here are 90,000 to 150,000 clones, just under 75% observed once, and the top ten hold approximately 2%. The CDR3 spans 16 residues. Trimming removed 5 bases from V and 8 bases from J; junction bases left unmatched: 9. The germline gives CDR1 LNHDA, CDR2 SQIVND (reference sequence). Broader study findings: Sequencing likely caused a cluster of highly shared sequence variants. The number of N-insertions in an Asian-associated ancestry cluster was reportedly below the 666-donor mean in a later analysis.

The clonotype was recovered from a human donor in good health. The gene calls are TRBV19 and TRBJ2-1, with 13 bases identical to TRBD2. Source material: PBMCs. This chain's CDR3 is CASSERTSGRSDEQFF. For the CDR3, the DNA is TGTGCCAGTAGTGAAAGGACTAGCGGGAGAAGCGATGAGCAGTTCTTC.